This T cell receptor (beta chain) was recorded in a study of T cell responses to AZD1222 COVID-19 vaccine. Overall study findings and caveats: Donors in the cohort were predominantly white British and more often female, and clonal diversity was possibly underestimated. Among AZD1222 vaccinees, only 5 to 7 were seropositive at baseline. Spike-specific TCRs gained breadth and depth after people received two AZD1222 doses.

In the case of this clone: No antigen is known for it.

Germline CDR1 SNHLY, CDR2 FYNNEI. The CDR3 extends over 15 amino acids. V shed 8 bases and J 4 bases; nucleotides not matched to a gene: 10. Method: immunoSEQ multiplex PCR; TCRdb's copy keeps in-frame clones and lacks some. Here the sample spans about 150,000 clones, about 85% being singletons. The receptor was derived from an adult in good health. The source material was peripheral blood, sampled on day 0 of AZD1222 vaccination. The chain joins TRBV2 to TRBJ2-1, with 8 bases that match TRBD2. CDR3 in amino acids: CASSEGRGDYNEQFF. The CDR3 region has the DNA TGTGCCAGCTCCGAAGGGCGGGGGGATTACAATGAGCAGTTCTTC. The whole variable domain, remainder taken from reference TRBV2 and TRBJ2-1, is EPEVTQTPSHQVTQMGQEVILRCVPISNHLYFYWYRQILGQKVEFLVSFYNNEISEKSEIFDDQFSVERPDGSNFTLKIRSTKLEDSAMYFCASSEGRGDYNEQFFGPGTRLTVL.